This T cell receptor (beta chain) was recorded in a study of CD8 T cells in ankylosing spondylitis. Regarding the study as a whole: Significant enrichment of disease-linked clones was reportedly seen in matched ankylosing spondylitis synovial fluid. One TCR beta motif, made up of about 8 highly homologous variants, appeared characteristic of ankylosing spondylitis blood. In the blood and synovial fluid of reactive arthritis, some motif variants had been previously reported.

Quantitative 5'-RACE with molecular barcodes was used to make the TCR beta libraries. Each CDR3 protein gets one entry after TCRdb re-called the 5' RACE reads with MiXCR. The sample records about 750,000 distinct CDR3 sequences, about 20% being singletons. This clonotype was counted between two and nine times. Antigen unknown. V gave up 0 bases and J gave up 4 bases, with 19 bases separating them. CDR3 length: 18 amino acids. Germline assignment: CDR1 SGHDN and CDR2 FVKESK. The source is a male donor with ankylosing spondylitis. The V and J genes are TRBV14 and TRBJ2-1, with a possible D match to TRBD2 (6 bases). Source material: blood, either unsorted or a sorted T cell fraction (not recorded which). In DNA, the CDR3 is TGTGCCAGCAGCCAAGAAGGGAGGTTGGACAAGGCGTACAATGAGCAGTTCTTC. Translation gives CASSQEGRLDKAYNEQFF.